The 3 T cell receptor beta chains reported below all come from one sample, sequenced in a study of blood T cell repertoires in COVID-19. Sequencing was performed with immunoSEQ multiplex PCR; in TCRdb, only in-frame clones are kept and a portion is missing. Of 150,000 to 200,000 clones listed, 82% are singletons. Sequencing was carried out using peripheral blood. The receptors shown here come from a woman in her forties with COVID-19, enrolled during active disease.

The CDR3 loop reads CASSPREAGELFF. The CDR3 DNA is TGTGCCAGCAGCCCGCGGGAGGCCGGGGAGCTGTTTTTT. This chain uses TRBV7-8 with TRBJ2-2; 8 bases match TRBD2. The CDR3 is 13 amino acids. The germline V gene encodes CDR1 SGHVS and CDR2 FQNEAQ. V lost 5 bases to trimming and J lost 6 bases; unmatched junction nucleotides: 2. Combining the CDR3 with reference TRBV7-8 and TRBJ2-2 gives the whole variable domain GAGVSQSPRYKVAKRGQDVALRCDPISGHVSLFWYQQALGQGPEFLTYFQNEAQLDKSGLPSDRFFAERPEGSVSTLKIQRTQQEDSAVYLCASSPREAGELFFGEGSRLTVL.

The chain uses TRBV9 and TRBJ2-7; TRBD1 matches at 7 bases. CDR1 SGDLS and CDR2 YYNGEE come from the germline V gene. There are 13 residues in the CDR3. V trimming: 10 bases; J trimming: 0 bases; junction bases outside the gene matches: 7. CDR3 nucleotides: TGTGCCGATCAGACAGGGAGCTCCTACGAGCAGTACGTC. Residues: CADQTGSSYEQYV.

The chain has TRBV5-1 and TRBJ2-1, with 10 bases that match TRBD2. Trimming took 1 base from V and 9 from J; bases not matched to a gene: 4. Germline V gives CDR1 SGHRS, CDR2 YFSETQ. This CDR3 contains 14 residues. The CDR3, as DNA: TGCGCCAGCAGCTTGTCGGCTAGCGGGGGTGAGCAGTTCTTC. It codes for CASSLSASGGEQFF.